This T cell receptor (beta chain) was documented in a study of T-cell reconstitution after alpha-beta-depleted transplantation in children (dated by TCRdb to between 2015 and 2016). About the full investigation: Using TCR repertoire profiling, the study quantitatively followed how T-cell immune reconstitution unfolded in children after TCRalphabeta/CD19-depleted allogeneic hematopoietic cell transplantation. Study-wide conclusions, independent of this receptor: In some patients, the high TCRbeta diversity seen at day 60 was put down to recipient T cells and intrathymic progenitors that had survived conditioning. Over subsequent months, a decline in hyperexpanded clone frequencies was noted, and after one year, T-cell counts and TCRbeta diversity were mostly ascribed to newly produced T cells. The apparently early recovery of alphabetaT-cell counts about two months after transplant reportedly depended on only several hundred rapidly expanded clones that came from non-depleted graft cells.

As to this clonotype: No cognate antigen has been identified for it. The input lacks base qualities; no much larger clone sits a single base away.

The treatment or condition label here, explained by the study, means: allogeneic hematopoietic cell transplantation with graft depleted of TCRalphabeta T cells and CD19 B cells. The children who served as transplant recipients had been given grafts of TCRalphabeta/CD19-depleted allogeneic hematopoietic cells. From cysteine to phenylalanine, the CDR3 is 15 amino acids long. Only CDR3 DNA remains: 45 bases, in frame from the first base. The germline ends are 18 bases apart after V is trimmed by 5 bases and J by 7 bases. The CDR1 and CDR2 encoded by the germline V gene are SGHTA and FQGNSA. The library was prepared using PCR. For sequencing, an Illumina HiSeq 2500 was employed. To normalize quantification of the TCRbeta repertoire, the TCR libraries were built with molecular barcoding that relied on unique molecular identifiers. Through fastp at Q25 and MiXCR, TCRdb rebuilt clones from the public reads, retaining in-frame beta chains. Duplicate CDR3 protein sequences are folded into a single record with the most common DNA and genes. Within this sample are about 240,000 distinct CDR3 sequences, with about 25% of them counted one time only. Around 2.5% of the sample comes from the top ten.

This receptor was taken from a girl aged 2 to 10 with Fanconi anemia, due to receive a stem cell transplant. The rearranged chain carries TRBV7-2 and TRBJ2-1, with the D segment possibly TRBD1 or TRBD2, each aligning over 5 bases. The input for sequencing was PBMCs, taken before TCRalphabeta/CD19-depleted stem cell transplant. The CDR3 region has the sequence CASSRSRDEKNEQFF. The DNA sequence is as follows: TGTGCCAGCAGCCGGAGCCGGGACGAGAAGAATGAGCAGTTCTTC.